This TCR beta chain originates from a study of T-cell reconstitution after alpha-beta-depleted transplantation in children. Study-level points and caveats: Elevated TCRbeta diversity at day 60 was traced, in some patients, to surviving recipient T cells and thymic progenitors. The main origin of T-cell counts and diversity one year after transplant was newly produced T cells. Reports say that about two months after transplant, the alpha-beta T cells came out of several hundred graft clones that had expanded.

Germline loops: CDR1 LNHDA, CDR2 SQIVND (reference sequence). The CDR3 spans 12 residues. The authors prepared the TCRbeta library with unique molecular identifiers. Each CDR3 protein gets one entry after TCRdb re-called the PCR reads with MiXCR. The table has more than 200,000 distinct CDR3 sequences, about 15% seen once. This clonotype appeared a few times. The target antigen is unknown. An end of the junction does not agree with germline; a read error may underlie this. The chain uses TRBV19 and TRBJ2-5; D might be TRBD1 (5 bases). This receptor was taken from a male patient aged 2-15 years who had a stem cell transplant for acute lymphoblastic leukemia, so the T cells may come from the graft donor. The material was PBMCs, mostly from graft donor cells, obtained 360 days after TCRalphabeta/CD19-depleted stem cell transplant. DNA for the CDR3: TGTGCCAGTAGTAACCTCGACAGTGCCCGCGACTTC. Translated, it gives CASSNLDSARDF. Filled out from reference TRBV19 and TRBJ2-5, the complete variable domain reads DGGITQSPKYLFRKEGQNVTLSCEQNLNHDAMYWYRQDPGQGLRLIYYSQIVNDFQKGDIAEGYSVSREKKESFPLTVTSAQKNPTAFYLCASSNLDSARDFGPGTRLLVL.